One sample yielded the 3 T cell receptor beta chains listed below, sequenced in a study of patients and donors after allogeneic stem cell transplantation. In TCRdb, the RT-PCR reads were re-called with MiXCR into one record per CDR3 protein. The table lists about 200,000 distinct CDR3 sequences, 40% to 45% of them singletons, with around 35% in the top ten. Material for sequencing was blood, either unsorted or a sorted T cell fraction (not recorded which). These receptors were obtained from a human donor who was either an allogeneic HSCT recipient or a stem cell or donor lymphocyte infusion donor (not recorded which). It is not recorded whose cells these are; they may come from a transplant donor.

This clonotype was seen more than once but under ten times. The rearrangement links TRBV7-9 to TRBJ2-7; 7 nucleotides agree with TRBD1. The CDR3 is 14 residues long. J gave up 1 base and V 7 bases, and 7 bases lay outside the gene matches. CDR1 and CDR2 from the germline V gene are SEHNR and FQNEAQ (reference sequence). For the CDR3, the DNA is TGTGCCAGCACCTGGAAGGGGGCATCCTACGAGCAGTACTTC. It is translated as CASTWKGASYEQYF.

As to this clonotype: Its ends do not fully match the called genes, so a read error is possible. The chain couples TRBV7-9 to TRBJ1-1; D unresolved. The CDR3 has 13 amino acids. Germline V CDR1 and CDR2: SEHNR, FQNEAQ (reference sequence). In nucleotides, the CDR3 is TGTGCCAACAGCTTTAATTCGCACACTGAAGCTTTCTTT. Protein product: CANSFNSHTEAFF.

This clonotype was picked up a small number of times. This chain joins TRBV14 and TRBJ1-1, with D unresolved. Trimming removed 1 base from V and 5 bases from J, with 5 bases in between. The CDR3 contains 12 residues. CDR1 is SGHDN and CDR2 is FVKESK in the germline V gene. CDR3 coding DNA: TGTGCCAGCAGCCAAGTGGAAACTGAAGCTTTCTTT. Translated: CASSQVETEAFF.